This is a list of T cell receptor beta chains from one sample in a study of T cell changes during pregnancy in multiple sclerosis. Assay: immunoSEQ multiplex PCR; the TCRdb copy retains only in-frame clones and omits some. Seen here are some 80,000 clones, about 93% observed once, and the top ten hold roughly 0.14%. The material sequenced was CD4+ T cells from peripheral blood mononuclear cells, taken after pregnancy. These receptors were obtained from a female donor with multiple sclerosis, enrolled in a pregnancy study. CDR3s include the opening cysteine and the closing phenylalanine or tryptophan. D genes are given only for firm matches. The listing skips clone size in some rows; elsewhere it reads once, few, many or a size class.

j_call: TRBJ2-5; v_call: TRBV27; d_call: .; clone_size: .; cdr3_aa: CASSPSRGTGETQYF; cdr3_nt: TGTGCCAGCAGTCCGTCAAGGGGGACGGGAGAGACCCAGTACTTC
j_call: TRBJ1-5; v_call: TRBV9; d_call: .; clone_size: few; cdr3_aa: CASSASWGERPQHF; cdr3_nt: TGTGCCAGCAGCGCCTCCTGGGGGGAAAGGCCCCAGCATTTT
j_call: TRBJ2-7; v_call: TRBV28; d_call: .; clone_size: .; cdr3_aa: CASSFPSSSYEQYF; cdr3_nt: TGTGCCAGCAGTTTCCCGAGTAGCTCCTACGAGCAGTACTTC
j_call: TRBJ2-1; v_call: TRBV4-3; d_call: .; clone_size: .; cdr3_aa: CASSQEDRFYNEQFF; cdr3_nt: TGCGCCAGCAGCCAAGAAGACAGGTTTTACAATGAGCAGTTCTTC
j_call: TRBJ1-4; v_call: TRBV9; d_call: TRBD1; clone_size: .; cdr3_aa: CASSVGGTGWREKLFF; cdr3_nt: TGTGCCAGCAGCGTTGGCGGGACAGGGTGGAGAGAAAAACTGTTTTTT
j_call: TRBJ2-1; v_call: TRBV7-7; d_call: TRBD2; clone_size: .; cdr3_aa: CASSPGTSGMIVEQFF; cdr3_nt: TGTGCTAGCAGCCCCGGGACTAGCGGGATGATTGTGGAGCAGTTCTTC
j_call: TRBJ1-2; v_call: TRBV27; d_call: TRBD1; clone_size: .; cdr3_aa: CASSLRRQGGSGYTF; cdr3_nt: TGTGCCAGCAGTTTACGGAGACAGGGGGGTTCGGGCTACACCTTC
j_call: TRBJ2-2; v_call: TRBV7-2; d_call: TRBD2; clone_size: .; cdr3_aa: CASSWTGTRGGELFF; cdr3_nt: TGTGCCAGCAGCTGGACCGGGACTAGGGGCGGGGAGCTGTTTTTT
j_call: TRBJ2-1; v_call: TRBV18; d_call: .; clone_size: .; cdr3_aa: CASSPPISARANEQFF; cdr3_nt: TGTGCCAGCTCACCACCGATCTCTGCCAGGGCCAATGAGCAGTTCTTC
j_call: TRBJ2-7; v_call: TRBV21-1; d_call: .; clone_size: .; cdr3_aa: CASSKGYIAGGPPYNYEQYF; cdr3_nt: TGTGCCAGCAGCAAAGGGTACATAGCGGGAGGGCCCCCTTATAATTACGAGCAGTACTTC